The sequence of this T cell receptor (beta chain) was determined in a study of blood T cell repertoires in COVID-19 (dated by TCRdb to 2020 to 2021). Background for the entire study: Collaborator samples came from the United States, Italy and Spain and covered acute and convalescent phases of COVID-19. Deeply sampled blood TCRbeta repertoires from subjects exposed to, actively infected with, or recovered from COVID-19 were included in the dataset. The samples were drawn from two sources: the first 160 participants of the ongoing ImmuneRACE study, and 1,254 subjects contributed by 6 global collaborators. The repertoires were made available in a free public database intended to serve as a resource for research on the immune response to SARS-CoV-2. Where HLA class I and class II types were available, the types were taken from metadata supplied by the sample provider, not from assay-based typing. The prospective study material was composed of cDNA or gDNA derived from T cells, B-cell-depleted T cells, or PBMCs. Nearly every sample came with metadata listing a de-identified subject ID, COVID-19 status, age in years and sex. Here is what the overall study found, with its caveats: Clinical and demographic metadata were provided uncurated, with the amount varying by source and participant.

V and J lose 1 base and 4 bases, and a span of 7 bases separates them. As encoded in the germline V gene, CDR1 is LGHNT while CDR2 is FRNRAP. Counted from cysteine to phenylalanine, this CDR3 has 13 amino acids. Only the CDR3 portion is preserved as DNA: 39 bases, with reading frame beginning at the first base. TCRbeta CDR3 regions were amplified from genomic DNA using the immunoSEQ Assay, a bias-controlled multiplex PCR. Regarding the original processing steps: The number of nucleated cells in each sample was estimated by amplification of reference gene primers within the assay. To quantify the absolute abundance of each unique TCRbeta CDR3 rearrangement, sequence reads were collapsed and filtered. For each sample, productive Simpson clonality was calculated as the square root of Simpson's diversity index over productive rearrangements. The immuneACCESS repertoire file appears here via TCRdb, limited to in-frame rearrangements. These files lack a portion of the clones; in checked studies, under half of the deficit traces to unresolved V genes, and the cause of the others is not known. V and J calls and clone size are as listed in that table; D and trimming were resolved from the DNA. Counted in this sample were approximately 290,000 clones; 90% of them appeared once. Approximately 4.5% of the sample goes to the ten largest clones.

On this clone: Its antigen target is currently unknown. No base quality information exists; no much larger clone differs at one position.

Participants in the prospective study were aged roughly 18 to 100 years, lived in 20 to 30 United States geographic areas, and enrolled through a virtual design. In the prospective study, participants were assigned to cohorts based on the clinical history participants reported in a screening survey and a study questionnaire. Each participant in the prospective study had whole blood, serum and a nasopharyngeal or oropharyngeal swab collected by mobile phlebotomists. Participants in the prospective study had the option to provide additional blood draws and questionnaires over a roughly two-month period. Prospective study blood samples were shipped either frozen or at room temperature before DNA extraction.

The specimen sequenced was PBMCs or T cells enriched from blood (not recorded which). The rearrangement joined TRBV12-5 to TRBJ1-1; the D gene assignment is ambiguous. The clonotype originates from a woman aged 18 to 35 with acute COVID-19. The CDR3 has the sequence CASGLEEGTEAFF. The nucleotide sequence reads as follows: TGTGCTAGTGGTTTGGAGGAGGGCACTGAAGCTTTCTTT.